The entry that follows covers one T cell receptor beta chain sequence. V shed 4 bases, J shed 0 bases, and the junction held 1 base outside the gene matches. Germline V lookup: CDR1 SGHRS, CDR2 YFSETQ. This CDR3 is 14 amino acids long. The sample is drawn from a study of blood T cells in healthy people across ages. A second about 7 to 11 cycle PCR used barcoded and J-beta primers. One entry per CDR3 protein results from TCRdb running MiXCR on the 5' RACE reads. The repertoire holds around 800,000 distinct CDR3 sequences, with 62% as singletons. The material sequenced was blood. This receptor was identified in a man aged 30-40 years in good health. The chain employs TRBV5-1 and TRBJ2-3; 8 bases match TRBD1. The CDR3 is CASSRDRSTDTQYF. The CDR3 bases are TGCGCCAGCAGCCGGGACAGGAGCACAGATACGCAGTATTTT.